The 17 T cell receptor beta chains given below trace back to one sample, sequenced in a study of cytomegalovirus exposure and HLA in healthy donors. The PCR contained 60 Vbeta and 13 Jbeta primers. The table came from immunoSEQ multiplex PCR; TCRdb's copy has only in-frame clones and leaves some out. The sample lists roughly 140,000 clones; around 82% were seen once. The sample comprised PBMCs. The receptors shown here come from a woman between 45 and 60 years old in good health and CMV-seropositive.

The rearrangement joins TRBV10-2 to TRBJ2-7, with 13 bases that match TRBD2. CDR1 and CDR2 from the germline V gene are WSHSY and SAAADI. The V gene end was trimmed by 7 bases and the J gene end by 3 bases; junction bases not matched to a gene: 3. The CDR3 totals 14 residues. CDR3 nucleotides: TGCGCCAGCAAGGGGACTAGCGGGGTCTACGAGCAGTACTTC. Translated, it gives CASKGTSGVYEQYF.

The rearrangement uses TRBV5-8 and TRBJ2-1; TRBD1 matches 9 bases. This CDR3 has 15 residues. V was pared by 4 bases and J by 4 bases, with 6 bases of the junction left unmatched. Germline-derived CDR1 and CDR2 are SGHTS and YDEGEE. The CDR3 protein is CASSLGQGAYNEQFF. Here the CDR3 DNA reads TGTGCCAGCAGCCTGGGACAGGGCGCGTACAATGAGCAGTTCTTC.

The chain is built from TRBV2 and TRBJ2-3; 13 bases line up with TRBD2. CDR1 is SNHLY and CDR2 is FYNNEI in the germline V gene. The CDR3 extends over 16 amino acids. The V segment lost 7 bases and the J segment 4 bases; nucleotides outside the gene matches: 8. The CDR3 sequence: CASTRTSGGWADTQYF. CDR3 DNA sequence: TGTGCCAGCACTCGGACTAGCGGGGGCTGGGCAGATACGCAGTATTTT.

The gene calls are TRBV7-6 and TRBJ2-5; 7 bases are shared with TRBD2. Germline V gives CDR1 SGHVS, CDR2 FNYEAQ. This CDR3 region has 16 residues. The J segment lost 0 bases and the V segment lost 5 bases, leaving 9 bases of the junction unmatched. The CDR3 DNA follows: TGTGCCAGCAGCCTCGGGAGCGGGGCCTACCAAGAGACCCAGTACTTC. Translated: CASSLGSGAYQETQYF. The entire variable domain, with the rest obtained from reference TRBV7-6 and TRBJ2-5, is as follows: GAGVSQSPRYKVTKRGQDVALRCDPISGHVSLYWYRQALGQGPEFLTYFNYEAQQDKSGLPNDRFSAERPEGSISTLTIQRTEQRDSAMYRCASSLGSGAYQETQYFGPGTRLLVL.

The J gene is TRBJ1-3, the V gene TRBV5-1; possibly TRBD1 for D (5 bases). Germline CDR1 reads SGHRS; CDR2 reads YFSETQ. Trimming removed 2 bases from V and 0 bases from J, with 9 bases in between. The CDR3 is 15 amino acids. CDR3 protein: CASSLGTSSGNTIYF. CDR3 nucleotide sequence: TGCGCCAGCAGCTTAGGGACTAGCTCTGGAAACACCATATATTTT.

The CDR3 coding sequence is TGTGCCAGGACTTTCCAGGGGGCCAACTATGGCTACACCTTC. Its translation is CARTFQGANYGYTF. This chain uses TRBV19 with TRBJ1-2; 8 positions match TRBD1. CDR1 is LNHDA, CDR2 SQIVND, per germline (reference sequence). V lost 9 bases and J lost 2; bases outside the gene matches: 8. This CDR3 has 14 amino acids. The whole variable domain, remainder taken from reference TRBV19 and TRBJ1-2, is DGGITQSPKYLFRKEGQNVTLSCEQNLNHDAMYWYRQDPGQGLRLIYYSQIVNDFQKGDIAEGYSVSREKKESFPLTVTSAQKNPTAFYLCARTFQGANYGYTFGSGTRLTVV.

This chain links TRBV10-3 with TRBJ1-2, with D perhaps matching TRBD1 (6 bases). CDR1 ENHRY and CDR2 SYGVKD come from the germline V gene. The V end lost 8 bases, the J end lost 6 bases, and 16 bases lay between the germline ends. CDR3 length: 13 amino acids. CDR3 in amino acids: CAIPEEGGHGYTF. In DNA, the CDR3 is TGTGCCATCCCCGAGGAAGGGGGACATGGCTACACCTTC.

V gene TRBV6-5 combines with J gene TRBJ2-1, with TRBD1 matching 10 bases. The junction had 5 bases not matched to a gene; V was cut back by 5 bases and J by 7 bases. CDR3 length: 14 residues. Per the germline V gene, CDR1 is MNHEY and CDR2 is SVGAGI. CDR3 in amino acids: CASSLDRGRNEQFF. The CDR3, as DNA: TGTGCCAGCAGTCTGGACAGGGGGAGGAATGAGCAGTTCTTC.

The V call is TRBV6-6, the J call TRBJ2-2; TRBD2 agrees at 9 bases. The V gene end was trimmed by 6 bases and the J gene end by 2 bases; junction bases not matched to a gene: 4. Germline lookup yields CDR1 MNHNY and CDR2 SVGAGI (reference sequence). The CDR3 is 15 amino acids. Here the CDR3 reads CASRPGLANTGELFF. CDR3 nucleotide sequence: TGTGCCAGCAGACCGGGACTAGCAAACACCGGGGAGCTGTTTTTT.

V usage is TRBV9 and J usage is TRBJ1-2; D not certain. The CDR3 has 12 amino acids. Between the trimmed V and J ends, which lost 3 bases and 5 bases, there was a span of 8 bases. The V gene's germline CDR1 is SGDLS and CDR2 YYNGEE. The CDR3 spells CASSGRAYGYTF. The CDR3 DNA reads as TGTGCCAGCAGCGGGAGGGCGTATGGCTACACCTTC.

J is TRBJ1-5 and V is TRBV2; 9 bases are a match to TRBD1. This CDR3 is 14 amino acids long. Germline CDR1 SNHLY, CDR2 FYNNEI. V lost 8 bases to trimming and J lost 2 bases; unmatched junction nucleotides: 4. CDR3 loop: CASVRDRGNQPQHF. The CDR3 DNA follows: TGTGCCAGCGTCCGGGACAGGGGCAATCAGCCCCAGCATTTT.

DNA for the CDR3: TGTGCCATCGGAGAATCTAGGAAAAATCAGCCCCAGCATTTT. It encodes CAIGESRKNQPQHF. The chain joins TRBV28 to TRBJ1-5; D unclear. This CDR3 is built from 14 residues. Looked up from germline, CDR1 is MDHEN and CDR2 is SYDVKM. Trimming left V 10 bases short and J 4 bases short, with 17 bases between.

The chain is built from TRBV6-5 and TRBJ2-2; the D gene is possibly TRBD2 (6 bases). With 7 bases removed from V and 4 bases from J, the gap between germline ends came to 10 bases. Looked up from germline, CDR1 is MNHEY and CDR2 is SVGAGI. The CDR3 is 13 amino acids. CDR3 residues: CASKGLPTGELFF. DNA of the CDR3: TGTGCCAGCAAGGGACTTCCCACCGGGGAGCTGTTTTTT.

The chain couples TRBV19 to TRBJ2-3; TRBD1 aligns across 9 bases. The CDR3 is 15 amino acids. CDR1 and CDR2 (germline): LNHDA, SQIVND (reference sequence). The J segment lost 2 bases and the V segment lost 7 bases, leaving 7 bases of the junction unmatched. The CDR3 bases are TGTGCCAGTACCCCGGGACAGGGTCCCACAGATACGCAGTATTTT. Protein: CASTPGQGPTDTQYF.

The V and J genes are TRBV29-1 and TRBJ2-5; the D gene is possibly TRBD1 (6 bases). The J call could be wrong; TRBJ2-7 is a better fit for the DNA end. Germline V gene lookup returns CDR1 SQVTM and CDR2 ANQGSEA. This CDR3 has 12 residues. CDR3: CSGRDTNYEQYF. Here the CDR3 DNA reads TGCAGCGGCCGGGACACCAACTACGAGCAGTACTTC.

The V and J genes are TRBV27 and TRBJ2-1, with 10 bases that match TRBD1. CDR3 length: 11 residues. The V gene's germline CDR1 is MNHEY and CDR2 SMNVEV (reference sequence). Losses at the gene ends were 8 bases for V and 14 bases for J; bases not matched to a gene: 6. The CDR3 DNA follows: TGTGCCAGCGGCTCCGGGACAGGGGAGTTCTTC. Its translation: CASGSGTGEFF.

The J gene is TRBJ2-2, the V gene TRBV6-5; 7 nucleotides line up with TRBD2. CDR1 and CDR2 (germline): MNHEY, SVGAGI. J lost 5 bases, V lost 2 bases, and 2 bases had no gene match. CDR3 length: 14 amino acids. The CDR3 loop reads CASSYGGGTGELFF. DNA for the CDR3: TGTGCCAGCAGTTACGGGGGGGGGACCGGGGAGCTGTTTTTT.